This note documents a single T cell receptor (beta chain) sequence. Its cognate antigen is unknown. Profiled with immunoSEQ multiplex PCR; TCRdb holds only in-frame clones, not every one. The sample holds 110,000 or so clones, approximately 88% seen once. These data belong to a study of T cell responses to AZD1222 COVID-19 vaccine. This CDR3 has 18 residues. V shed 2 bases, J shed 1 base, and the junction held 10 bases outside the gene matches. CDR1 and CDR2 (germline): MGHRA, YSYEKL. Study-wide results and limits: Sampled repertoires all dated from after the peak T cell response. Targets within unmutated variant regions were reportedly found for nearly half of spike-specific TCRs. Possibly, clonal diversity was underestimated; donors were largely white British and included more females.

This specimen was peripheral blood, taken on day 0 of AZD1222 vaccination. This receptor was identified in an adult in good health. The chain couples TRBV4-1 to TRBJ2-3; 9 positions agree with TRBD1. This CDR3 is CASSQFGGQGQGTDTQYF. DNA for the CDR3: TGCGCCAGCAGCCAATTTGGGGGACAGGGACAAGGCACAGATACGCAGTATTTT.